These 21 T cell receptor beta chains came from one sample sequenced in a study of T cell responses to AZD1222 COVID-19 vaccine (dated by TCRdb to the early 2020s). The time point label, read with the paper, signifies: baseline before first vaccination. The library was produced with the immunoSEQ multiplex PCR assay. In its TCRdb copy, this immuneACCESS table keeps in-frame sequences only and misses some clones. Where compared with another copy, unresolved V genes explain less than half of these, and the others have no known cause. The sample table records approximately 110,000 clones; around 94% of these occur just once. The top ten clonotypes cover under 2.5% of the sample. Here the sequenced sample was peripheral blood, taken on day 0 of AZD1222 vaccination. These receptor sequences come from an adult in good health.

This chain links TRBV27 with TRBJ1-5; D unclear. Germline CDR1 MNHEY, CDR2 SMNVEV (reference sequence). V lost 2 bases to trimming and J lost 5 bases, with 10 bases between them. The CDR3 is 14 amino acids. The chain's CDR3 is CASSLRADHQPQHF. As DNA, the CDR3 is TGTGCCAGCAGTTTAAGGGCAGATCATCAGCCCCAGCATTTT.

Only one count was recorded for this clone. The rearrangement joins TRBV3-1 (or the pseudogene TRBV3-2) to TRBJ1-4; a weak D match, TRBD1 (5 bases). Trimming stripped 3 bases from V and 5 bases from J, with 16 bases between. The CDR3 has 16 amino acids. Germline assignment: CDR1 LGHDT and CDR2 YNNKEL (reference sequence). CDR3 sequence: CASSHTSGRTNEKLFF. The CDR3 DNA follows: TGTGCCAGCAGCCACACCTCGGGACGGACAAATGAAAAACTGTTTTTT.

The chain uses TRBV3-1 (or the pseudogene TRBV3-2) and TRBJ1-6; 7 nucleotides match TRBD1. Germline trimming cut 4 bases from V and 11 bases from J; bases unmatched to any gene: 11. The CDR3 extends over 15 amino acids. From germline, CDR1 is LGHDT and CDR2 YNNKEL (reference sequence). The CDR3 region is CASSPNSGQFPPLHF. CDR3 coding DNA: TGTGCCAGCAGCCCAAACTCGGGACAGTTTCCACCCCTCCACTTT.

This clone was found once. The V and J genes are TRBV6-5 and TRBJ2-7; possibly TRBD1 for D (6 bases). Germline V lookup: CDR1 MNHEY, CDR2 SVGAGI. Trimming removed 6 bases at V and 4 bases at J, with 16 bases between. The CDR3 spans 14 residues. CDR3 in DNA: TGTGCCAGCAGAGCCAGGGGTATGGTGTACGAGCAGTACTTC. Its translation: CASRARGMVYEQYF.

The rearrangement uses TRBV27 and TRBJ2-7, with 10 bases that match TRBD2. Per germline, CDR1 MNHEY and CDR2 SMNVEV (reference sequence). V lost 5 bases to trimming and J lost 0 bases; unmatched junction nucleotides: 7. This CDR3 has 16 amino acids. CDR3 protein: CASSPGLAESSYEQYF. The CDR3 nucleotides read TGTGCCAGCAGTCCCGGACTAGCGGAGAGCTCCTACGAGCAGTACTTC.

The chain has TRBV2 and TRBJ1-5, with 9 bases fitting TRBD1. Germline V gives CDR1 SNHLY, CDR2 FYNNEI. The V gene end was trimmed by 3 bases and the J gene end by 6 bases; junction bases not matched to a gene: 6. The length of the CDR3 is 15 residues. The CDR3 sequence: CASSDDRGSSQPQHF. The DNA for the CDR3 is TGTGCCAGCAGTGATGACAGGGGGTCTTCTCAGCCCCAGCATTTT.

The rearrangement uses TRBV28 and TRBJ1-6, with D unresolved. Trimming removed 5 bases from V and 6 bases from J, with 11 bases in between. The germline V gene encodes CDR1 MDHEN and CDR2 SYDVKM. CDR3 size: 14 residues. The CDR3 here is CASSPGPINSPLHF. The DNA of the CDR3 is TGTGCCAGCAGTCCCGGGCCAATTAATTCACCCCTCCACTTT.

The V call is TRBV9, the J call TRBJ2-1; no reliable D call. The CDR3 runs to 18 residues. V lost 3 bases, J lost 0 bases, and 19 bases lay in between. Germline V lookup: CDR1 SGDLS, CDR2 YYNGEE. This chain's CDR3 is CASSAPLGPTSSYNEQFF. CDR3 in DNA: TGTGCCAGCAGCGCGCCCCTAGGCCCCACGAGCTCCTACAATGAGCAGTTCTTC.

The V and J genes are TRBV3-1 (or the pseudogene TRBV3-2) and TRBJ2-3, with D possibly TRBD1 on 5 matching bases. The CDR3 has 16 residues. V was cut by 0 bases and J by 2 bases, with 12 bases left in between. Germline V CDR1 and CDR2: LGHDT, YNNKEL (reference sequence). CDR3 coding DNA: TGTGCCAGCAGCCAAGACAAGAGACAGACCACAGATACGCAGTATTTT. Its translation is CASSQDKRQTTDTQYF.

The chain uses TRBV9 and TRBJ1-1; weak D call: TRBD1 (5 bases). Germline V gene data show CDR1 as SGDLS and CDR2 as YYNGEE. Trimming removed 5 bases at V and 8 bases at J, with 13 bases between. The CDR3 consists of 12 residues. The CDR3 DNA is TGTGCCAGCAGTAGGTGGGGGACGGAAGCTTTCTTT. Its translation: CASSRWGTEAFF.

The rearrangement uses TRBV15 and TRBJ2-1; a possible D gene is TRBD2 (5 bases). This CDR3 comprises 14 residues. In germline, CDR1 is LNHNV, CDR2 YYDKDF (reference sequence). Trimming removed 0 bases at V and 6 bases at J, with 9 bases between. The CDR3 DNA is TGTGCCACCAGCAGAGAGTCTAGCTCCAATGAGCAGTTCTTC. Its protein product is CATSRESSSNEQFF.

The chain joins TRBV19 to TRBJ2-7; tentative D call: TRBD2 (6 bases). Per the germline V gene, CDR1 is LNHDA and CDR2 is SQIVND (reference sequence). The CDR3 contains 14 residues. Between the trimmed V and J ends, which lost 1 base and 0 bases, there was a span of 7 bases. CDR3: CASSIAGDSYEQYF. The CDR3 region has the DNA TGTGCCAGTAGTATAGCGGGAGACTCCTACGAGCAGTACTTC.

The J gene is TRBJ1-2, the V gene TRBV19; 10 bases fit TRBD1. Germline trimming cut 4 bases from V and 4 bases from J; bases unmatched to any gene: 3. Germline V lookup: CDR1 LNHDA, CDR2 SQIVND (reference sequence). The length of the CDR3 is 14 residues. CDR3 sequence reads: CASSKGQGIYGYTF. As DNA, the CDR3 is TGTGCCAGTAGTAAGGGACAGGGGATCTATGGCTACACCTTC. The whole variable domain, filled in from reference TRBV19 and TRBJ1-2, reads DGGITQSPKYLFRKEGQNVTLSCEQNLNHDAMYWYRQDPGQGLRLIYYSQIVNDFQKGDIAEGYSVSREKKESFPLTVTSAQKNPTAFYLCASSKGQGIYGYTFGSGTRLTVV.

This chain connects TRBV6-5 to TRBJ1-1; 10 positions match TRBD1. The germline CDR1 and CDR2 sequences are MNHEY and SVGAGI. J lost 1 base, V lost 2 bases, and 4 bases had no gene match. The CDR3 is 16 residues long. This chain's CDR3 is CASSYAGTGANTEAFF. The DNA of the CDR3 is TGTGCCAGCAGTTACGCCGGGACAGGGGCGAACACTGAAGCTTTCTTT.

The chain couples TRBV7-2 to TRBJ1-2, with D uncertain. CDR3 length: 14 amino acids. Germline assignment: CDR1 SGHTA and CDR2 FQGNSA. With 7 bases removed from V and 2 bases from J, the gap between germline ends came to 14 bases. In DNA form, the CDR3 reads TGTGCCAGCACCCAAACGCGGGGAAACTATGGCTACACCTTC. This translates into CASTQTRGNYGYTF.

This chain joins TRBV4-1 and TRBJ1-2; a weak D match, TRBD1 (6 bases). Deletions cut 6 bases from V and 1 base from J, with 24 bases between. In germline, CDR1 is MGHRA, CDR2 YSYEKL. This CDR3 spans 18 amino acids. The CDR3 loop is CASSHRTTIAGVNYGYTF. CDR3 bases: TGCGCCAGCAGTCACAGGACTACAATAGCAGGGGTTAACTATGGCTACACCTTC.

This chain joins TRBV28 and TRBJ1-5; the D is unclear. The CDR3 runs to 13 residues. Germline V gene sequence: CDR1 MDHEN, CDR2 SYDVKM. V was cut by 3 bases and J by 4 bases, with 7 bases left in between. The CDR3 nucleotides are TGTGCCAGCAGTTTGTACGGGAATCAGCCCCAGCATTTT. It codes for CASSLYGNQPQHF. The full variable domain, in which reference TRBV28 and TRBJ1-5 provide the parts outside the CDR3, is DVKVTQSSRYLVKRTGEKVFLECVQDMDHENMFWYRQDPGLGLRLIYFSYDVKMKEKGDIPEGYSVSREKKERFSLILESASTNQTSMYLCASSLYGNQPQHFGDGTRLSIL.

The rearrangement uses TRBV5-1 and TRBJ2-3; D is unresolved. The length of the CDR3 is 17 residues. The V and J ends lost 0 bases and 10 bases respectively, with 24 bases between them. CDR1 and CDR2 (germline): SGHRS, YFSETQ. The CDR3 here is CASSLGAAGKVGRSQYF. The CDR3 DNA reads TGCGCCAGCAGCTTGGGGGCGGCCGGCAAAGTGGGTCGTTCGCAGTATTTT.

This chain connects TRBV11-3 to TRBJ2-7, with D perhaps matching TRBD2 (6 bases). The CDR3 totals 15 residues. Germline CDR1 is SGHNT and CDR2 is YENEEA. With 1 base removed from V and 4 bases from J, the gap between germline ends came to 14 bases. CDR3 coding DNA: TGTGCCAGCAGCTTAGTTGGAGGGCGGGGATACGAGCAGTACTTC. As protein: CASSLVGGRGYEQYF.

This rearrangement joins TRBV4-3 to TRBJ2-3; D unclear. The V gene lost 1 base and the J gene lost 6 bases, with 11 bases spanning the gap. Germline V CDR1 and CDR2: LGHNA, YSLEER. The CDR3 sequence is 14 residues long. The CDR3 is CASSQGTNQDTQYF. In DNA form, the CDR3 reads TGCGCCAGCAGCCAAGGCACTAATCAGGATACGCAGTATTTT.

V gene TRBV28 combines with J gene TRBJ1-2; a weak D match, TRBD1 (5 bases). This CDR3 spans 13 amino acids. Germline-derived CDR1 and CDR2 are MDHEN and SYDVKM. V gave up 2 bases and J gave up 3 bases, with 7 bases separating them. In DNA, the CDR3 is TGTGCCAGCAGTTTACAGGGCGACTATGGCTACACCTTC. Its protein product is CASSLQGDYGYTF.